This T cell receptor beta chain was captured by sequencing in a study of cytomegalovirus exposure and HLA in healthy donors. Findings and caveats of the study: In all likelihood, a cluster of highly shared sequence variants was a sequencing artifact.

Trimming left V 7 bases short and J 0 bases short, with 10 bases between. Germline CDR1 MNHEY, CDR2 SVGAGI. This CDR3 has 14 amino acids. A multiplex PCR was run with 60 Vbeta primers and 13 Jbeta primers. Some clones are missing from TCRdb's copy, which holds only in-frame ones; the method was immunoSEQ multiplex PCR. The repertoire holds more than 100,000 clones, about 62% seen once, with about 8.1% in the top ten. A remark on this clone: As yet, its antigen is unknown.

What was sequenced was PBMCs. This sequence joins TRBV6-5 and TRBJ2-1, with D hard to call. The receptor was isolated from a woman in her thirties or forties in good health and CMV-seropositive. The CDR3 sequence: CASKPGSSYNEQFF. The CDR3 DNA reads TGTGCCAGCAAACCGGGTAGCTCCTACAATGAGCAGTTCTTC.